Shown below are 16 T cell receptor beta chains from a single sample sequenced in a study of cytomegalovirus exposure and HLA in healthy donors. With 60 Vbeta and 13 Jbeta primers, the PCR was carried out. TCRdb keeps only in-frame clones here, not all; method: immunoSEQ multiplex PCR. The sample has around 140,000 clones, 60% to 85% seen once; the top ten hold 10% to 15%. Specimen: PBMCs. The source of these receptors is a man aged 40-49 years in good health and CMV-seropositive.

The chain recombines TRBV19 with TRBJ2-1, with 9 bases identical to TRBD1. The CDR3 sequence is 18 residues long. In germline, CDR1 is LNHDA, CDR2 SQIVND (reference sequence). Trimming at V came to 2 bases and at J to 4 bases, leaving 12 bases not matched to a gene. The CDR3 DNA follows: TGTGCCAGTAGTATAATAGGCAAGACAGGGGGGCAATACAATGAGCAGTTCTTC. Its protein product is CASSIIGKTGGQYNEQFF. The full variable domain, its missing parts supplied by reference TRBV19 and TRBJ2-1, is DGGITQSPKYLFRKEGQNVTLSCEQNLNHDAMYWYRQDPGQGLRLIYYSQIVNDFQKGDIAEGYSVSREKKESFPLTVTSAQKNPTAFYLCASSIIGKTGGQYNEQFFGPGTRLTVL.

About this clone itself: This CDR3 is also generated by other DNA sequences in the sample. The chain couples TRBV7-2 to TRBJ1-2; TRBD1 is a possible D gene (6 bases). Germline CDR1 is SGHTA and CDR2 is FQGNSA. Trimming removed 3 bases from V and 2 bases from J, with 10 bases in between. This CDR3 comprises 14 residues. The chain's CDR3 is CASSFSGTNYGYTF. In DNA, the CDR3 is TGTGCCAGCAGCTTTTCCGGGACAAACTATGGCTACACCTTC. Looking up the rest from reference TRBV7-2 and TRBJ1-2 gives the full variable domain: GAGVSQSPSNKVTEKGKDVELRCDPISGHTALYWYRQSLGQGLEFLIYFQGNSAPDKSGLPSDRFSAERTGGSVSTLTIQRTQQEDSAVYLCASSFSGTNYGYTFGSGTRLTVV.

The chain joins TRBV4-1 to TRBJ1-4; a weak D match, TRBD1 (5 bases). The V and J ends lost 1 base and 8 bases respectively, with 14 bases between them. The CDR3 is 15 amino acids. The germline V gene encodes CDR1 MGHRA and CDR2 YSYEKL. CDR3 in DNA: TGCGCCAGCAGCCAAGGAGCACCTCGGGGGGAAAAACTGTTTTTT. Amino acid sequence: CASSQGAPRGEKLFF.

The chain recombines TRBV21-1 with TRBJ2-4; the table's D call, TRBD1, has no DNA check behind it. TRBV21-1 is a documented pseudogene. The CDR3 totals 16 residues. In DNA, the CDR3 is TGTGCCAGCAGCCCAAATATGGACAGTAACAAAAACAGTCAGTACTTC. Its translation is CASSPNMDSNKNSQYF.

This clone was picked up one time. This sequence joins TRBV7-9 and TRBJ2-5; TRBD1 is a possible D gene (6 bases). The DNA matches TRBJ2-7 better at its end, which makes the J call doubtful. CDR1 is SEHNR and CDR2 is FQNEAQ in the germline V gene (reference sequence). The CDR3 extends over 13 amino acids. The CDR3 spells CASSQGPSYEQYF. For the CDR3, the DNA is TGTGCCAGCAGCCAGGGGCCCTCCTACGAGCAGTACTTC.

The chain carries TRBV11-3 and TRBJ1-3; D is unclear. The CDR3 has 15 amino acids. Germline CDR1 SGHNT, CDR2 YENEEA. Deletions cut 1 base from V and 0 bases from J, with 7 bases between. CDR3 sequence reads: CASSLGAASGNTIYF. For the CDR3, the DNA is TGTGCCAGCAGCTTAGGCGCGGCCTCTGGAAACACCATATATTTT.

The gene calls are TRBV5-6 and TRBJ2-2, with 12 bases lining up with TRBD2. Germline-derived CDR1 and CDR2 are SGHDT and YYEEEE. V shed 4 bases, J shed 3 bases, and the junction held 7 bases outside the gene matches. CDR3 length: 17 amino acids. The CDR3 nucleotides read TGTGCCAGCAGCCGCCCCGGGACTAGCGGGCACACCGGGGAGCTGTTTTTT. This codes for CASSRPGTSGHTGELFF.

This clone was seen only a few times. The chain combines TRBV4-3 with TRBJ1-1; D gene uncertain. This CDR3 spans 14 amino acids. V dropped 3 bases and J dropped 6 bases, with 14 bases sitting between them. The germline V gene encodes CDR1 LGHNA and CDR2 YSLEER. The CDR3 protein is CASSQSRGVSEAFF. The CDR3 bases are TGCGCCAGCAGCCAGTCCCGGGGTGTCTCTGAAGCTTTCTTT.

The chain uses TRBV13 and TRBJ2-5, with a weak D call TRBD2 (5 bases). CDR3 length: 14 residues. Trimming shortened V by 5 bases and J by 4 bases, and 14 bases separated the two germline ends. Germline lookup yields CDR1 PRHDT and CDR2 FYEKMQ (reference sequence). DNA for the CDR3: TGTGCCAGCAGCCCAAGGACGCGGGTAGAGACCCAGTACTTC. Translating gives CASSPRTRVETQYF.

The rearrangement uses TRBV5-1 and TRBJ2-7, with 7 nucleotides matching TRBD1. J was trimmed by 7 bases and V by 4 bases; bases with no gene match: 8. The CDR3 has 13 residues. CDR1 SGHRS and CDR2 YFSETQ come from the germline V gene. The CDR3 DNA reads TGCGCCAGCAGCCTGACAGGGACGGGTGAGCAGTACTTC. It encodes CASSLTGTGEQYF.

The V and J genes are TRBV4-3 and TRBJ2-3; TRBD2 is a possible D gene (6 bases). CDR1 is LGHNA, CDR2 YSLEER, per germline. The CDR3 has 16 residues. With 0 bases removed from V and 2 bases from J, the gap between germline ends came to 12 bases. The CDR3 nucleotides are TGCGCCAGCAGCCAAGAATTGCGGGGCGTCACAGATACGCAGTATTTT. It encodes CASSQELRGVTDTQYF.

The CDR3 protein is CASGQGDDEKLFF. Written as DNA, the CDR3 is TGTGCTAGTGGACAGGGGGACGATGAAAAACTGTTTTTT. The chain links TRBV12-5 to TRBJ1-4, with TRBD1 identical over 8 bases. Trimming cost V 6 bases and J 6 bases; bases outside gene matches: 3. This CDR3 has 13 residues. Germline assignment: CDR1 LGHNT and CDR2 FRNRAP.

The chain carries TRBV15 and TRBJ2-2; 13 nucleotides align to TRBD2. The J segment lost 0 bases and the V segment lost 2 bases, leaving 9 bases of the junction unmatched. Looked up from germline, CDR1 is LNHNV and CDR2 is YYDKDF (reference sequence). This CDR3 spans 20 amino acids. The CDR3 protein is CATSRPKGGTSGTNTGELFF. CDR3 nucleotides: TGTGCCACCAGCAGACCTAAGGGGGGGACTAGCGGGACGAACACCGGGGAGCTGTTTTTT.

This clone has a handful of counts. This chain joins TRBV30 and TRBJ2-5, with a weak D call TRBD1 (5 bases). From germline, CDR1 is GTSNPN and CDR2 SVGIG (reference sequence). The length of the CDR3 is 13 residues. V lost 4 bases and J 5 bases, leaving 14 bases between the germline ends. CDR3 residues: CAWNRAGLETQYF. The CDR3 DNA follows: TGTGCCTGGAATAGGGCAGGGTTGGAGACCCAGTACTTC.

This clone was counted a single time. This sequence joins TRBV5-1 and TRBJ2-7; D is perhaps TRBD1 (6 bases). CDR1 is SGHRS and CDR2 is YFSETQ in the germline V gene. V was shortened by 3 bases and J by 1 base, with 11 bases between the two germline ends. This CDR3 spans 14 amino acids. The CDR3 loop is CASSSGRGSYEQYF. CDR3 DNA: TGCGCCAGCAGCTCGGGCAGGGGTTCCTACGAGCAGTACTTC.

The V gene is TRBV16, the J gene TRBJ2-1, with D possibly matching TRBD2 (6 bases). V lost 5 bases, J lost 7 bases, and 15 bases lay in between. This CDR3 is built from 14 residues. Germline V gene lookup returns CDR1 KGHSY and CDR2 FQNENV. CDR3 sequence reads: CASSKDPGENEQFF. The CDR3 DNA reads as TGTGCCAGCAGCAAGGACCCGGGAGAGAATGAGCAGTTCTTC.